Given below is one T cell receptor (beta chain) in context. This entry is derived from a study of OX40 agonist ivuxolimab in advanced cancers. The CDR3 is 13 residues long. Trimming stripped 6 bases from V and 1 base from J, with 9 bases between. Germline values: CDR1 MNHEY, CDR2 SMNVEV (reference sequence). Only in-frame clones appear in the TCRdb table, and some are missing; sequencing was by immunoSEQ multiplex PCR. The sample shows tens of thousands of clones, 88% of them seen only once. This chain links TRBV27 with TRBJ1-1; tentative D call: TRBD1 (6 bases). This specimen consisted of CD4+ or CD8+ T cells sorted from blood, obtained in a trial of the OX40 agonist ivuxolimab. The receptor was isolated from an adult with an advanced solid tumor such as melanoma, head and neck, liver or kidney cancer. CDR3 amino acids: CASRGQWNTEAFF. The CDR3 nucleotides read TGTGCCAGCAGGGGACAATGGAACACTGAAGCTTTCTTT.